This T cell receptor beta chain was captured by sequencing in a study of shared clonotypes between healthy human individuals. The method was immunoSEQ multiplex PCR; TCRdb's version includes in-frame clones alone and lacks a portion of them. The table lists some 2 million clones, less than 95% of them singletons. The naive CD8 fraction comprised CD45RO-negative cells positively selected for CCR7 and excluded terminally differentiated effector memory CD45RA+ cells. Germline V lookup: CDR1 SEHNR, CDR2 FQNEAQ (reference sequence). The CDR3 consists of 16 residues. The V end lost 1 base, the J end lost 3 bases, and 15 bases lay between the germline ends.

The source of this sequence is a man aged 18 to 29 in good health. V and J are TRBV7-9 and TRBJ1-2, with D possibly matching TRBD1 (6 bases). The sample consisted of naive CD8+ T cells sorted from blood. The CDR3 DNA sequence: TGTGCCAGCAGCTTAGTATCCCCAGGGGACGACTATGGCTACACCTTC. Encoded protein: CASSLVSPGDDYGYTF.